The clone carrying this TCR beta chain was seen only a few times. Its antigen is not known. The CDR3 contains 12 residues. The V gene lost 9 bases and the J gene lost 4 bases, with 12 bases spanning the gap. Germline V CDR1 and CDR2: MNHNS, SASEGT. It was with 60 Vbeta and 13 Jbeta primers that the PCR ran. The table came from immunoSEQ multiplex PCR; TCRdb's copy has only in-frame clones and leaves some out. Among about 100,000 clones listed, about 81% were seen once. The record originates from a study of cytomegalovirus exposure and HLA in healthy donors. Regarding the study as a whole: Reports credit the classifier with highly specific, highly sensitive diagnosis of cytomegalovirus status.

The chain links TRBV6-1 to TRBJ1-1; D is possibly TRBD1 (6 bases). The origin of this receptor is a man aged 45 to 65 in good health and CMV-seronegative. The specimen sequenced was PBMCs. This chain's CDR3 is CASSTGSTEAFF. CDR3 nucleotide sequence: TGTGCCAGTTCTACAGGGTCCACTGAAGCTTTCTTT.